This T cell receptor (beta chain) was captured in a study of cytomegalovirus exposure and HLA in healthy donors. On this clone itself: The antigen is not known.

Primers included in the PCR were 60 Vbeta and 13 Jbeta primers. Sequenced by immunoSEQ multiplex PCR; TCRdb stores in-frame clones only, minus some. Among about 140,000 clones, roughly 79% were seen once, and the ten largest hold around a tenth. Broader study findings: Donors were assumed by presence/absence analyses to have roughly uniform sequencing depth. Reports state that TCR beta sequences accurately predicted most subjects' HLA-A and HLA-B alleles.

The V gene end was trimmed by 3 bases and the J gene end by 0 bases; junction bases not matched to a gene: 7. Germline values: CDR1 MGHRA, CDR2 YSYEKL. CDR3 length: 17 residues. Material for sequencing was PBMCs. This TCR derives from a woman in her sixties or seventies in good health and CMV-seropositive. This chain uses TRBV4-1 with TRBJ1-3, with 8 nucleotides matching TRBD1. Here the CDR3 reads CASSQIGQGLSGNTIYF. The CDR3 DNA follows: TGCGCCAGCAGCCAGATAGGACAGGGACTCTCTGGAAACACCATATATTTT.